This T cell receptor beta chain originates from a study of blood T cell repertoires in COVID-19. Method: immunoSEQ multiplex PCR; TCRdb's copy keeps in-frame clones and lacks some. The data show roughly 330,000 clones, over 75% seen once. The CDR3 covers 15 residues. Looked up from germline, CDR1 is SGHDN and CDR2 is FVKESK. Trimming at V came to 3 bases and at J to 1 base, leaving 4 bases not matched to a gene. The source material was PBMCs or T cells enriched from blood (not recorded which). The sequence came from a man in his thirties or forties who had recovered from COVID-19. V usage is TRBV14 and J usage is TRBJ2-3; TRBD1 aligns across 7 bases. CDR3 DNA sequence: TGTGCCAGCAGCCATCGACAGGGCCGCACAGATACGCAGTATTTT. Its translation: CASSHRQGRTDTQYF.